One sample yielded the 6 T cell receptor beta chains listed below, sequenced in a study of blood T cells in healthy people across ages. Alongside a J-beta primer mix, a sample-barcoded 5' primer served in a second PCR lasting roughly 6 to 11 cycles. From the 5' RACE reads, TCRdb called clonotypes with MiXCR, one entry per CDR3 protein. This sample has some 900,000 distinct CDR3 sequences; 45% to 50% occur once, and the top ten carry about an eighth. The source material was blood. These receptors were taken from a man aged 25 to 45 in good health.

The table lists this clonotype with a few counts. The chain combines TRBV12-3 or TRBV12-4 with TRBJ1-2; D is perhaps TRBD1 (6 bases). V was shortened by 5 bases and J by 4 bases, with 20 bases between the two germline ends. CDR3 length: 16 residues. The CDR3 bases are TGTGCCAGCAGTGTCAGAGGGCAGGGGATTGGCTATGGCTACACCTTC. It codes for CASSVRGQGIGYGYTF.

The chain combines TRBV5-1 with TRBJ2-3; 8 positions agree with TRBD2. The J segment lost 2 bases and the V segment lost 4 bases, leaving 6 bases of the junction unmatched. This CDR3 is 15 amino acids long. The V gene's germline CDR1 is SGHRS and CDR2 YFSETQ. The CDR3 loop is CASSRSGDYTDTQYF. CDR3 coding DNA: TGCGCCAGCAGCCGTAGCGGGGACTACACAGATACGCAGTATTTT.

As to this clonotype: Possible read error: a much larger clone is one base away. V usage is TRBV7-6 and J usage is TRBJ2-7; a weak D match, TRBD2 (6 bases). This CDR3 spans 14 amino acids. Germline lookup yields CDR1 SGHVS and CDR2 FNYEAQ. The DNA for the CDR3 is TGTGCCAGCAGCTTAGCGGAGGGGTCCTACGGGCAGTACTTC. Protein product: CASSLAEGSYGQYF.

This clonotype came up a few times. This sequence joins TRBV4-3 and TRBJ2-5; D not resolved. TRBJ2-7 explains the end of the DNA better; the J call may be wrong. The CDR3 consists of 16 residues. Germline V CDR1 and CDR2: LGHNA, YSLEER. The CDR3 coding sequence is TGCGCCAGCAGCCAAGATCCCCAGGTCCTCACCTACGAGCAGTACTTC. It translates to CASSQDPQVLTYEQYF.

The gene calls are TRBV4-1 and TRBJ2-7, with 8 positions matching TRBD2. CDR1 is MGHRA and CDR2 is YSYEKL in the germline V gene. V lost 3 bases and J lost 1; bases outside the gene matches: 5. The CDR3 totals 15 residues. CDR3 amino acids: CASSQTSVPSYEQYF. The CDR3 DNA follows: TGCGCCAGCAGCCAGACTAGCGTACCATCCTACGAGCAGTACTTC.

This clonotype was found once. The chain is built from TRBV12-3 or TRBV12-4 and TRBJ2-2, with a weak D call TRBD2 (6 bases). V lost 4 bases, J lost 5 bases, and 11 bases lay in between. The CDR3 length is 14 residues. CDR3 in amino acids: CASSSGLKTGELFF. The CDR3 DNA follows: TGTGCCAGCAGTTCGGGACTGAAGACCGGGGAGCTGTTTTTT.